Sequencing of this TCR beta chain was carried out in a study of early T cells in non-severe SARS-CoV-2 infection. Germline V gene data show CDR1 as MGHRA and CDR2 as YSYEKL. CDR3 size: 15 residues. V lost 4 bases and J 0 bases, leaving 13 bases between the germline ends. Each cDNA molecule carried a unique molecular identifier. Via MiXCR, TCRdb re-called the 5' RACE reads, giving one row per CDR3 protein. The data show about 60,000 distinct CDR3 sequences, around 14% seen once. The V gene is TRBV4-1, the J gene TRBJ2-7; weak D call: TRBD2 (6 bases). This specimen consisted of whole blood, obtained at baseline. The receptor was isolated from an adult who was a healthcare worker with PCR-confirmed SARS-CoV-2 infection or an uninfected control (not recorded which). The CDR3 sequence is CASSPGDGNSYEQYF. The CDR3 DNA reads as TGCGCCAGCAGCCCGGGGGACGGGAACTCCTACGAGCAGTACTTC.